This record covers a single TCR beta chain. Its antigen is as yet unknown. Repertoires were generated with immunoSEQ multiplex PCR, while TCRdb's copy carries only in-frame clones and drops some. Found here are approximately 150,000 clones, 70% to 90% of them singletons; the top ten hold 5% to 6.5%. The ends lost 4 bases at V and 7 bases at J; junction bases unmatched: 15. This CDR3 is 17 amino acids long. Germline CDR1 reads LGHNA; CDR2 reads YNFKEQ. The data stem from a study of T cell responses to AZD1222 COVID-19 vaccine. Study conclusions and caveats: Only a handful of AZD1222 recipients, several in all, had baseline seropositivity. Scientists sampled the repertoires only once the peak T cell response had passed. Increases in Spike-specific TCR breadth and depth were seen after two AZD1222 doses. The span of vaccine-associated CD4 TCRs extended across spike, with dominance at 160-218 and 743-854.

J is TRBJ1-4 and V is TRBV4-2; TRBD1 matches at 7 bases. The TCR sequence derives from an adult who received the MenACWY meningococcal vaccine as a control. Sequenced material: peripheral blood, taken 28 days after the second dose of the MenACWY control vaccine. CDR3 nucleotides: TGTGCCAGCAGCCCTTTTTCCTCCGGGACAGTAGGTGAAAAACTGTTTTTT. Translation gives CASSPFSSGTVGEKLFF.